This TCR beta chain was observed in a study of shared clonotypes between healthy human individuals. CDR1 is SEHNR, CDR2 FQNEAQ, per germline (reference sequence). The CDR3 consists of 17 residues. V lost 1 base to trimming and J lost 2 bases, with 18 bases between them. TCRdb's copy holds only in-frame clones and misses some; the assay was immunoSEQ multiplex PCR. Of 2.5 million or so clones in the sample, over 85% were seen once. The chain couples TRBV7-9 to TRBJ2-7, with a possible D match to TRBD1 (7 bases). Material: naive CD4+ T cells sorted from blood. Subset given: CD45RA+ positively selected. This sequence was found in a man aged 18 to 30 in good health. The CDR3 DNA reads TGTGCCAGCAGCTTAGGATTGACAGGGACTTTGGCCTACGAGCAGTACTTC. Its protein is CASSLGLTGTLAYEQYF.